One sample yielded the 20 T cell receptor beta chains listed below, sequenced in a study of PD-1 blockade in classical Hodgkin lymphoma. Profiling relied on immunoSEQ multiplex PCR, and the TCRdb table lists in-frame clones only, not all of them. The sample carries roughly 11,000 clones, around 74% recorded once. Time point defined: cycle 4 day 1 (C4D1), after more than five weeks of nivolumab. Every single patient, without exception, relapsed after autologous stem cell transplantation, and brentuximab vedotin exposure varied. Isolation of CD4+ T cells from thawed PBMCs was performed by magnetic negative selection. The sample here was CD4+ T cells from blood, taken before the fourth cycle of nivolumab. The receptors were gathered from a human donor with classical Hodgkin lymphoma.

The table lists this clone with a count of one. V and J are TRBV6-1 and TRBJ2-7; no clear D gene. CDR1 and CDR2 from the germline V gene are MNHNS and SASEGT. The CDR3 is 15 amino acids. V was cut by 1 base and J by 1 base, with 11 bases left in between. DNA of the CDR3: TGTGCCAGCAGTGAAGAGTATCACGGTTCCTACGAGCAGTACTTC. Residues: CASSEEYHGSYEQYF.

Sample share makes this clone medium-sized. The rearrangement links TRBV18 to TRBJ2-7; a possible D gene is TRBD1 (6 bases). Germline V gives CDR1 KGHSH, CDR2 LQKENI. The CDR3 runs 14 residues. V was shortened by 3 bases and J by 2 bases, with 11 bases between the two germline ends. In DNA, the CDR3 is TGTGCCAGCTCACCGTCGGCAGGGGCCTACGAGCAGTACTTC. Amino acids: CASSPSAGAYEQYF. Variable domain in full (rest from reference TRBV18 and TRBJ2-7): NAGVMQNPRHLVRRRGQEARLRCSPMKGHSHVYWYRQLPEEGLKFMVYLQKENIIDESGMPKERFSAEFPKEGPSILRIQQVVRGDSAAYFCASSPSAGAYEQYFGPGTRLTVT.

This chain links TRBV6-5 with TRBJ1-4; no firm D call. V lost 2 bases and J lost 4, with 11 bases in between. The CDR3 contains 15 residues. Looked up from germline, CDR1 is MNHEY and CDR2 is SVGAGI. CDR3 amino acids: CASSYRGRVNEKLFF. The CDR3 nucleotides are TGTGCCAGCAGTTACAGAGGGAGAGTTAATGAAAAACTGTTTTTT.

The V gene is TRBV28, the J gene TRBJ2-5; 12 nucleotides agree with TRBD2. J gave up 5 bases and V 5 bases, and 12 bases lay outside the gene matches. Per the germline V gene, CDR1 is MDHEN and CDR2 is SYDVKM. CDR3 length: 17 amino acids. The CDR3 here is CASSPNLAGGPRETQYF. DNA for the CDR3: TGTGCCAGCAGTCCGAACCTAGCGGGAGGGCCGCGTGAGACCCAGTACTTC.

The chain recombines TRBV5-5 with TRBJ2-5, with TRBD2 identical over 12 bases. The junction had 2 bases not matched to a gene; V was cut back by 4 bases and J by 1 base. The length of the CDR3 is 15 residues. CDR1 and CDR2 (germline): SGHKS, YYEKEE (reference sequence). Here the CDR3 reads CASSRLAGAQETQYF. DNA of the CDR3: TGTGCCAGCAGCAGACTAGCGGGAGCCCAAGAGACCCAGTACTTC.

The chain employs TRBV5-4 and TRBJ2-5, with TRBD2 identical over 7 bases. Looked up from germline, CDR1 is SGHNT and CDR2 is YYREEE (reference sequence). With V trimmed by 0 bases and J by 5 bases, 10 bases remained unmatched. The CDR3 loop spans 16 amino acids. The CDR3 bases are TGTGCCAGCAGCTTGGGCGCGACGGGAGGTCGGGAGACCCAGTACTTC. Translating gives CASSLGATGGRETQYF.

The chain is built from TRBV28 and TRBJ1-2; D is unclear. Germline CDR1 reads MDHEN; CDR2 reads SYDVKM. This CDR3 region has 14 residues. V lost 3 bases and J 7 bases, leaving 15 bases between the germline ends. CDR3 residues: CASSFGSGISGYTF. CDR3 bases: TGTGCCAGCAGTTTTGGATCCGGGATCTCTGGCTACACCTTC.

The chain uses TRBV28 and TRBJ1-4; D not certain. This CDR3 has 12 residues. Trimming removed 6 bases from V and 8 bases from J, with 10 bases in between. Germline V gene lookup returns CDR1 MDHEN and CDR2 SYDVKM. The CDR3 here is CASRLDGEKLFF. The CDR3 DNA follows: TGTGCCAGCAGACTGGACGGAGAAAAACTGTTTTTT.

The chain is built from TRBV4-2 and TRBJ2-3, with 7 bases lining up with TRBD2. The J segment lost 3 bases and the V segment lost 3 bases, leaving 12 bases of the junction unmatched. CDR3 length equals 17 residues. CDR1 and CDR2 (germline): LGHNA, YNFKEQ. In DNA, the CDR3 is TGTGCCAGCAGCCATACTCCAAGCGGGGAGGGGACAGATACGCAGTATTTT. It codes for CASSHTPSGEGTDTQYF.

This clone was seen just once. The chain carries TRBV14 and TRBJ2-3; D ambiguous. CDR3 length equals 15 residues. Trimming took 0 bases from V and 6 from J, leaving 13 bases between them. Germline V lookup: CDR1 SGHDN, CDR2 FVKESK. The DNA of the CDR3 is TGTGCCAGCAGCCAAGATCGTTTTCTTTCCGATACGCAGTATTTT. It is translated as CASSQDRFLSDTQYF.

This clone was observed a handful of times. The chain employs TRBV28 and TRBJ2-4, with 11 bases that match TRBD2. The J segment lost 0 bases and the V segment lost 10 bases, leaving 5 bases of the junction unmatched. Germline lookup yields CDR1 MDHEN and CDR2 SYDVKM. This CDR3 comprises 15 residues. The CDR3 region is CATLAGGLAKNIQYF. CDR3 DNA: TGTGCCACCCTAGCGGGAGGCCTAGCCAAAAACATTCAGTACTTC.

The chain couples TRBV4-1 to TRBJ2-1; 7 nucleotides align to TRBD2. Germline V lookup: CDR1 MGHRA, CDR2 YSYEKL. Unmatched junction bases numbered 13, after V lost 6 bases and J lost 8 bases. The CDR3 covers 15 residues. The CDR3 sequence: CASSYGLAADDEQFF. Written as DNA, the CDR3 is TGCGCCAGCAGTTACGGCCTAGCGGCAGACGATGAGCAGTTCTTC.

This sequence joins TRBV5-5 and TRBJ1-2; no definite D call. CDR1 and CDR2 from the germline V gene are SGHKS and YYEKEE (reference sequence). The CDR3 runs to 11 residues. V dropped 5 bases and J dropped 9 bases, with 11 bases sitting between them. As DNA, the CDR3 is TGTGCCAGCAGGTCCTTAGATCGCTACACCTTC. It translates to CASRSLDRYTF.

In this sample, this clone turned up once. The V call is TRBV30, the J call TRBJ2-1; 13 bases fit TRBD2. Germline trimming cut 7 bases from V and 9 bases from J; bases unmatched to any gene: 6. The CDR3 runs to 13 residues. CDR1 GTSNPN and CDR2 SVGIG come from the germline V gene (reference sequence). This CDR3 reads CASGLAGVGEQFF. CDR3 nucleotide sequence: TGTGCCTCCGGACTAGCGGGAGTTGGTGAGCAGTTCTTC. The variable domain in full, with the rest retrieved from reference TRBV30 and TRBJ2-1, is SQTIHQWPATLVQPVGSPLSLECTVEGTSNPNLYWYRQAAGRGLQLLFYSVGIGQISSEVPQNLSASRPQDRQFILSSKKLLLSDSGFYLCASGLAGVGEQFFGPGTRLTVL.

V and J are TRBV7-9 and TRBJ2-3; 12 bases line up with TRBD2. Trimming took 5 bases from V and 0 from J; bases not matched to a gene: 9. The CDR3 covers 18 residues. Germline-derived CDR1 and CDR2 are SEHNR and FQNEAQ (reference sequence). CDR3 coding DNA: TGTGCCAGCAGCCGGACTAGCGGGACACCGACTAGCACAGATACGCAGTATTTT. As protein: CASSRTSGTPTSTDTQYF.

This chain joins TRBV2 and TRBJ2-1, with 10 positions matching TRBD2. The CDR3 is made up of 13 amino acids. Germline CDR1 reads SNHLY; CDR2 reads FYNNEI. V gave up 7 bases and J gave up 6 bases; unmatched junction bases: 3. CDR3 bases: TGTGCCAGCAAGCGGGAGGGCATCAATGAGCAGTTCTTC. Translation: CASKREGINEQFF.

The genes are TRBV4-1 and TRBJ2-3; 8 positions match TRBD2. This CDR3 region has 18 residues. Germline loops: CDR1 MGHRA, CDR2 YSYEKL. V was clipped by 1 base and J by 2 bases; unmatched bases: 11. DNA of the CDR3: TGCGCCAGCAGCCAAGTGCCGTCGGGCGGGAGGCACACAGATACGCAGTATTTT. Its protein is CASSQVPSGGRHTDTQYF.

A few counts support this clone. The chain uses TRBV6-5 and TRBJ1-2; weak D call: TRBD1 (5 bases). V was shortened by 2 bases and J by 8 bases, with 12 bases between the two germline ends. Germline V gives CDR1 MNHEY, CDR2 SVGAGI. There are 13 residues in the CDR3. In nucleotides, the CDR3 is TGTGCCAGCAGTTACCTCTCGGGGGACGGCTACACCTTC. Translated: CASSYLSGDGYTF.

This clone was observed a handful of times. The chain employs TRBV6-1 and TRBJ1-3; D is unresolved. The CDR3 has 16 amino acids. Per germline, CDR1 MNHNS and CDR2 SASEGT. Between the trimmed V and J ends, which lost 2 bases and 0 bases, there was a span of 11 bases. CDR3 amino acids: CASSEWGSFSGNTIYF. DNA of the CDR3: TGTGCCAGCAGTGAATGGGGATCTTTCTCTGGAAACACCATATATTTT.

The chain has TRBV6-5 and TRBJ1-1; a weak D match, TRBD1 (6 bases). V shed 5 bases and J shed 3 bases, with 10 bases lying between them. Germline-derived CDR1 and CDR2 are MNHEY and SVGAGI. The CDR3 contains 13 residues. Here the CDR3 reads CASSLDRYTEAFF. The CDR3 coding sequence is TGTGCCAGCAGTCTAGACAGGTACACTGAAGCTTTCTTT.